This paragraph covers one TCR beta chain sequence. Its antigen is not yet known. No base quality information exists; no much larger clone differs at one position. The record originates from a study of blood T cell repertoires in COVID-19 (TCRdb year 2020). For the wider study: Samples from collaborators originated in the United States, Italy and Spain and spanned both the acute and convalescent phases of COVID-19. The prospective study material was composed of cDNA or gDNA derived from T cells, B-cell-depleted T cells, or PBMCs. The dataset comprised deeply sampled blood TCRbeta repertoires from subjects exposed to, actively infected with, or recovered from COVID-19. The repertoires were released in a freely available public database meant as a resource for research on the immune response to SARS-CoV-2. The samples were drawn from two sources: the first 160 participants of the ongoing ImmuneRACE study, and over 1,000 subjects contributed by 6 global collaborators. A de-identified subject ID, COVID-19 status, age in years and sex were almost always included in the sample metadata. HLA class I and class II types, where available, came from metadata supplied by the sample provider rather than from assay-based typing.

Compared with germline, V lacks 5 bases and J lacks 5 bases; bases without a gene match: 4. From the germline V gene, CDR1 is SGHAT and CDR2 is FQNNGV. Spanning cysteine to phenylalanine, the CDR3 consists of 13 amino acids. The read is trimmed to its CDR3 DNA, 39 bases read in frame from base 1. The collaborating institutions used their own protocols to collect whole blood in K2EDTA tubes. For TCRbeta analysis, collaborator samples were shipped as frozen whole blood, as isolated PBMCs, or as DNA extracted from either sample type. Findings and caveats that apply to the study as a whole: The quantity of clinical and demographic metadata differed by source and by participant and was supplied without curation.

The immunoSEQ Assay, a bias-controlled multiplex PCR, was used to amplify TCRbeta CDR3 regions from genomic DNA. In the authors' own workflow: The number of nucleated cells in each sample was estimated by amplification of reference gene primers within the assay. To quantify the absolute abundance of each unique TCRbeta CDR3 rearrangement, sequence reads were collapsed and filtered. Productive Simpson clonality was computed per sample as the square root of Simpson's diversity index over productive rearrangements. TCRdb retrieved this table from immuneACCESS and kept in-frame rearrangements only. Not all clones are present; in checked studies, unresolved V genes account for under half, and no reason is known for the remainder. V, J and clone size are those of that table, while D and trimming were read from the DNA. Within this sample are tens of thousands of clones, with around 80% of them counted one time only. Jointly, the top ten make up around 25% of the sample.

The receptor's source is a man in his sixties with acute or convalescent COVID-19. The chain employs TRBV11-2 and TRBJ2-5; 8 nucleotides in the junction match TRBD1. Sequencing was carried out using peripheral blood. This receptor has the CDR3 CASSVDRGETQYF. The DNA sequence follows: TGTGCCAGCAGCGTCGACAGGGGTGAGACCCAGTACTTC.